This paragraph reports one T cell receptor (beta chain). The antigen is undetermined. The sample originates from a study of T cell responses to AZD1222 COVID-19 vaccine. Generated by immunoSEQ multiplex PCR, the TCRdb table keeps only in-frame clones and is missing some. The data show about 130,000 clones, roughly 88% seen once. Whole-study findings and limits: Among the donors, most were white British and more were female, and clonal diversity was possibly underestimated. Spike as a whole was targeted by vaccine-associated CD4 TCRs, dominant at 160-218 and 743-854. In all cases, repertoires were sampled only after the peak T cell response. Seropositive AZD1222 recipients at baseline numbered only six or seven.

V lost 2 bases to trimming and J lost 2 bases, with 10 bases between them. The CDR3 totals 15 residues. The germline V gene encodes CDR1 MRHNA and CDR2 SNTAGT. The chain employs TRBV6-4 and TRBJ2-1, with D hard to call. The source was peripheral blood, collected on day 0 of MenACWY control vaccination. This clonotype was obtained from an adult in good health. CDR3 in amino acids: CASSDRVAAYNEQFF. CDR3 nucleotide sequence: TGTGCCAGCAGTGACAGGGTAGCAGCCTACAATGAGCAGTTCTTC.